This T cell receptor beta chain derives from a study of CD8+CD57+ T cells in acquired aplastic anemia. Across the whole study: Sorted CD4+ and CD8+ cells gave an average of about 3 ug of DNA.

Genomic DNA, the template, was used for profiling of the TCR beta VDJ and CDR3. MiXCR, run by TCRdb on the reads, gives a single entry per CDR3 protein. The repertoire holds about 210,000 distinct CDR3 sequences, with 61% as singletons. The germline V and J ends were trimmed by 2 bases and 0 bases, with 11 bases remaining between them. The germline CDR1 and CDR2 sequences are SGHTA and FQGTGA. CDR3 length: 15 residues. The rearrangement links TRBV7-3 to TRBJ2-7; D may be TRBD1 or TRBD2 (5 bases each). The sample consisted of sorted CD4+, CD8+, or CD8+CD57+ T cells (not recorded which) from PBMCs. The receptor comes from a human donor in good health. CDR3 sequence: CASSLGSGASYEQYF. The CDR3 bases are TGTGCCAGCAGCTTAGGATCCGGGGCCTCCTACGAGCAGTACTTC.